The clone carrying this T cell receptor beta chain showed up just a few times. Here immunoSEQ multiplex PCR was the method, and the copy in TCRdb shows in-frame clones only, minus some. The table records around 80,000 clones, around 84% of them present only once. The germline V gene has CDR1 MDHEN and CDR2 SYDVKM. This CDR3 is 13 amino acids long. With 0 bases removed from V and 5 bases from J, the gap between germline ends came to 5 bases. This sample was taken from a study of OX40 agonist ivuxolimab in advanced cancers. The chain uses TRBV28 and TRBJ2-1; D is unclear. Sequenced here: CD4+ or CD8+ T cells sorted from blood, sampled in a trial of the OX40 agonist ivuxolimab. This TCR was sampled from an adult with an advanced solid tumor such as melanoma, head and neck, liver or kidney cancer. CDR3 protein: CASSLWTHNEQFF. The CDR3 DNA reads as TGTGCCAGCAGTTTATGGACCCACAATGAGCAGTTCTTC.